This TCR beta chain was found in a study of cytomegalovirus exposure and HLA in healthy donors. V was trimmed by 4 bases and J by 0 bases, leaving 18 bases between them. Germline-derived CDR1 and CDR2 are MNHNS and SASEGT. This CDR3 contains 17 residues. The PCR ran on 60 Vbeta and 13 Jbeta primers. Profiling relied on immunoSEQ multiplex PCR, and the TCRdb table lists in-frame clones only, not all of them. The table lists some 98,000 clones, 81% of them singletons. The study's findings and limits: Most CMV-associated TCR beta chains were later found to appear HLA-restricted. Productive status was seen about 87% or about 30% of the time for most TCR beta V segments in an earlier analysis.

With respect to this clone: Antigen specificity is unknown.

The chain couples TRBV6-1 to TRBJ1-1, with D hard to call. Source material: PBMCs. The sequence was obtained from a man in his forties in good health and CMV-seronegative. CDR3 region: CASSVQNILTLNTEAFF. The CDR3 DNA reads as TGTGCCAGCAGTGTTCAGAACATCCTTACCTTGAACACTGAAGCTTTCTTT.